Listed here are 32 T cell receptor beta chains from one sample, sequenced in a study of cytomegalovirus exposure and HLA in healthy donors. Clones were sequenced by immunoSEQ multiplex PCR, and TCRdb holds only the in-frame ones, with some missing. The sample lists around 200,000 clones, 85% to 90% occurring once. Sequencing was performed on PBMCs. These receptors all stem from a woman aged 18-29 years in good health and CMV-seronegative.

The chain couples TRBV19 to TRBJ1-1; maybe TRBD1 (5 bases). From germline, CDR1 is LNHDA and CDR2 SQIVND (reference sequence). The CDR3 loop spans 13 amino acids. Between the trimmed V and J ends, which lost 2 bases and 1 base, there was a span of 5 bases. CDR3 DNA sequence: TGTGCCAGTAGTATACAGGGGAACACTGAAGCTTTCTTT. Its protein is CASSIQGNTEAFF.

The rearrangement links TRBV6-5 to TRBJ1-2, with 8 bases fitting TRBD1. In germline, CDR1 is MNHEY, CDR2 SVGAGI. The CDR3 has 15 residues. V trimming: 10 bases; J trimming: 6 bases; junction bases outside the gene matches: 16. CDR3 bases: TGTGCCACTGGAAGTCGGGACAGGTTATTTGATGGCTACACCTTC. Translation: CATGSRDRLFDGYTF.

This clone has a single count. The chain has TRBV11-2 and TRBJ2-5, with 9 bases lining up with TRBD1. The ends lost 4 bases at V and 7 bases at J; junction bases unmatched: 16. This CDR3 comprises 17 residues. The germline gives CDR1 SGHAT, CDR2 FQNNGV. Here the CDR3 reads CASSSPRHGTGRVTQYF. CDR3 coding DNA: TGTGCCAGCAGCTCACCCCGACACGGGACAGGGAGGGTGACCCAGTACTTC.

The chain uses TRBV5-1 and TRBJ2-3; 7 nucleotides line up with TRBD1. With 4 bases clipped from V and 3 bases from J, the junction kept 8 bases outside the gene matches. The germline V gene encodes CDR1 SGHRS and CDR2 YFSETQ. This CDR3 contains 15 residues. For the CDR3, the DNA is TGCGCCAGCAGCCTGTCAGGGGGTGGGACAGATACGCAGTATTTT. This sequence encodes CASSLSGGGTDTQYF.

The V and J genes are TRBV4-1 and TRBJ1-1; D gene ambiguous. V gave up 3 bases and J gave up 8 bases, with 19 bases separating them. In germline, CDR1 is MGHRA, CDR2 YSYEKL. The CDR3 has 15 amino acids. The CDR3 sequence is CASSQLAVGLSEAFF. Written as DNA, the CDR3 is TGCGCCAGCAGCCAGCTAGCCGTTGGGCTTTCGGAAGCTTTCTTT.

This clone occurred once. The rearrangement uses TRBV6-6 and TRBJ2-7; TRBD2 aligns across 10 bases. CDR3 length: 14 residues. Trimming took 0 bases from V and 4 from J; bases not matched to a gene: 0. Germline CDR1 MNHNY, CDR2 SVGAGI (reference sequence). The CDR3 DNA reads TGTGCCAGCAGTTACTCGACTAGCGGGTACGAGCAGTACTTC. It encodes CASSYSTSGYEQYF.

This chain links TRBV27 with TRBJ2-5; D is perhaps TRBD2 (6 bases). The CDR3 is 14 residues long. Germline V gene data show CDR1 as MNHEY and CDR2 as SMNVEV (reference sequence). V lost 3 bases to trimming and J lost 5 bases, with 13 bases between them. DNA of the CDR3: TGTGCCAGCAGTTTCGGAACTAGCCGTGAGACCCAGTACTTC. Protein product: CASSFGTSRETQYF.

The J gene is TRBJ2-1, the V gene TRBV28, with 8 bases lining up with TRBD2. The length of the CDR3 is 15 residues. V was pared by 6 bases and J by 6 bases, with 10 bases of the junction left unmatched. Germline-derived CDR1 and CDR2 are MDHEN and SYDVKM. Here the CDR3 DNA reads TGTGCCAGCAGCCCCAATAAGCGGGAGATCAATGAGCAGTTCTTC. It is translated as CASSPNKREINEQFF. Full variable domain (missing parts from reference TRBV28 and TRBJ2-1): DVKVTQSSRYLVKRTGEKVFLECVQDMDHENMFWYRQDPGLGLRLIYFSYDVKMKEKGDIPEGYSVSREKKERFSLILESASTNQTSMYLCASSPNKREINEQFFGPGTRLTVL.

The CDR3 nucleotides read TGCGCCAGCAGCCAAGATGCTGAGGGGGCTCCCGCCTATGGCTACACCTTC. It specifies CASSQDAEGAPAYGYTF. The chain recombines TRBV4-1 with TRBJ1-2, with 7 bases fitting TRBD1. Per the germline V gene, CDR1 is MGHRA and CDR2 is YSYEKL. V trimming: 0 bases; J trimming: 4 bases; junction bases outside the gene matches: 11. The CDR3 spans 17 residues.

The CDR3 DNA reads as TGTGCCAGTAGTATAGATCTAAGACAGGCCTACGAGCAGTACTTC. This sequence encodes CASSIDLRQAYEQYF. The V call is TRBV19, the J call TRBJ2-7, with D tentatively TRBD1 (6 bases). CDR3 length: 15 amino acids. Trimming left V 0 bases short and J 2 bases short, with 11 bases between. Germline V gives CDR1 LNHDA, CDR2 SQIVND (reference sequence).

The chain has TRBV9 and TRBJ2-1; D is possibly TRBD1 (5 bases). Looked up from germline, CDR1 is SGDLS and CDR2 is YYNGEE. Trimming removed 2 bases from V and 7 bases from J, with 13 bases in between. The CDR3 sequence is 14 residues long. CDR3 protein: CASSVSADTNEQFF. CDR3 in DNA: TGTGCCAGCAGCGTCTCTGCGGACACTAATGAGCAGTTCTTC.

The J gene is TRBJ1-2, the V gene TRBV4-2; possibly TRBD1 for D (6 bases). The CDR3 covers 15 residues. CDR1 is LGHNA and CDR2 is YNFKEQ in the germline V gene. The V end lost 3 bases, the J end lost 7 bases, and 18 bases lay between the germline ends. The CDR3 sequence: CASSQSGEFASGYTF. The CDR3, as DNA: TGTGCCAGCAGCCAGTCAGGGGAGTTTGCAAGTGGCTACACCTTC.

V gene TRBV18 combines with J gene TRBJ2-5; D call uncertain. CDR3 length: 12 residues. Trimming stripped 0 bases from V and 5 bases from J, with 4 bases between. Germline V lookup: CDR1 KGHSH, CDR2 LQKENI. The CDR3 sequence is CASSPPSETQYF. The CDR3 DNA reads TGTGCCAGCTCACCACCGTCGGAGACCCAGTACTTC.

The V and J genes are TRBV28 and TRBJ2-3; the D gene is possibly TRBD1 (6 bases). The V gene lost 4 bases and the J gene lost 4 bases, with 18 bases spanning the gap. This CDR3 has 16 amino acids. In germline, CDR1 is MDHEN, CDR2 SYDVKM. CDR3 protein: CASSSPGVSSPDTQYF. The CDR3 DNA sequence: TGTGCCAGCAGTTCCCCAGGGGTCTCCAGCCCAGATACGCAGTATTTT.

The DNA of the CDR3 is TGTGCTGTAGGACAGCACAGCTCCTACGAGCAGTACTTC. It encodes CAVGQHSSYEQYF. The chain uses TRBV6-1 and TRBJ2-7; D perhaps matches TRBD1 (6 bases). The CDR3 consists of 13 residues. Germline V lookup: CDR1 MNHNS, CDR2 SASEGT.

V and J are TRBV28 and TRBJ1-5; 8 bases are a match to TRBD1. CDR1 MDHEN and CDR2 SYDVKM come from the germline V gene. The CDR3 runs to 16 residues. The J segment lost 8 bases and the V segment lost 6 bases, leaving 15 bases of the junction unmatched. For the CDR3, the DNA is TGTGCCAGCAGCCCGAGGACAGGGACGGCCCGTGAGCCCCAGCATTTT. This gives the protein CASSPRTGTAREPQHF. Full variable domain (missing parts from reference TRBV28 and TRBJ1-5): DVKVTQSSRYLVKRTGEKVFLECVQDMDHENMFWYRQDPGLGLRLIYFSYDVKMKEKGDIPEGYSVSREKKERFSLILESASTNQTSMYLCASSPRTGTAREPQHFGDGTRLSIL.

V is TRBV11-2 and J is TRBJ2-7; possible D gene TRBD2, 5 bases. The V end lost 5 bases, the J end lost 2 bases, and 10 bases lay between the germline ends. The germline CDR1 and CDR2 sequences are SGHAT and FQNNGV. CDR3 length equals 13 residues. CDR3 protein: CASSPDGAYEQYF. CDR3 DNA sequence: TGTGCCAGCAGCCCGGACGGGGCCTACGAGCAGTACTTC.

The chain has TRBV27 and TRBJ1-1; D call uncertain. V lost 0 bases and J lost 1, with 9 bases in between. The germline gives CDR1 MNHEY, CDR2 SMNVEV (reference sequence). The CDR3 contains 15 residues. CDR3 in amino acids: CASSLSIPGNTEAFF. CDR3 coding DNA: TGTGCCAGCAGTTTATCGATTCCCGGGAACACTGAAGCTTTCTTT.

V gene TRBV28 combines with J gene TRBJ1-1, with D possibly matching TRBD1 (6 bases). The CDR3 is made up of 12 amino acids. V was shortened by 5 bases and J by 11 bases, with 15 bases between the two germline ends. Germline V gives CDR1 MDHEN, CDR2 SYDVKM. CDR3 loop: CASSEDSSLAFF. CDR3 coding DNA: TGTGCCAGCAGTGAGGACAGTAGTTTGGCTTTCTTT.

V usage is TRBV6-1 and J usage is TRBJ2-3; weak D call: TRBD1 (6 bases). The V gene lost 4 bases and the J gene lost 3 bases, with 20 bases spanning the gap. Germline V CDR1 and CDR2: MNHNS, SASEGT. The CDR3 extends over 17 amino acids. In nucleotides, the CDR3 is TGTGCCAGCAGTGGGGACATACTAATGCCGATAACAGATACGCAGTATTTT. This translates into CASSGDILMPITDTQYF.

The chain is built from TRBV2 and TRBJ2-7; D perhaps matches TRBD2 (6 bases). The germline V and J ends were trimmed by 6 bases and 3 bases, with 12 bases remaining between them. This CDR3 spans 13 amino acids. From germline, CDR1 is SNHLY and CDR2 FYNNEI. The CDR3 loop reads CASSALGGYEQYF. CDR3 bases: TGTGCCAGCAGCGCTCTGGGGGGCTACGAGCAGTACTTC.

The V call is TRBV6-5, the J call TRBJ1-1; D is possibly TRBD1 (5 bases). The CDR3 covers 12 residues. The germline V gene encodes CDR1 MNHEY and CDR2 SVGAGI. V lost 10 bases, J lost 6 bases, and 15 bases lay in between. DNA for the CDR3: TGTGCCACCAGGACAAGCCTACCTGAAGCTTTCTTT. Its protein is CATRTSLPEAFF.

This clone came up once. The chain carries TRBV4-3 and TRBJ1-4; D remains unclear. The germline V gene encodes CDR1 LGHNA and CDR2 YSLEER. CDR3 length: 15 amino acids. The V and J ends lost 0 bases and 8 bases respectively, with 13 bases between them. The CDR3 sequence is CASSQDLGGGEKLFF. DNA of the CDR3: TGCGCCAGCAGCCAAGATTTAGGAGGCGGGGAAAAACTGTTTTTT.

The chain couples TRBV6-4 to TRBJ2-1; D is possibly TRBD2 (5 bases). V gave up 2 bases and J gave up 9 bases, with 8 bases separating them. The CDR3 sequence is 12 residues long. Germline assignment: CDR1 MRHNA and CDR2 SNTAGT. The CDR3 DNA reads TGTGCCAGCAGTGACCCCCGGGGTGAGCAGTTCTTC. Protein sequence: CASSDPRGEQFF.

This clone was recorded a few times. The V call is TRBV5-5, the J call TRBJ2-7; 12 nucleotides match TRBD2. This CDR3 contains 16 residues. J lost 2 bases, V lost 4 bases, and 7 bases had no gene match. CDR1 SGHKS and CDR2 YYEKEE come from the germline V gene (reference sequence). The CDR3 is CASSEGLAGITYEQYF. The CDR3 nucleotides are TGTGCCAGCAGCGAAGGACTAGCGGGAATAACCTACGAGCAGTACTTC.

The chain uses TRBV7-6 and TRBJ1-2; TRBD1 matches 7 bases. After removal of 2 bases from V and 2 bases from J, the junction contained 14 bases not matched to a gene. Per the germline V gene, CDR1 is SGHVS and CDR2 is FNYEAQ. The length of the CDR3 is 18 residues. The CDR3 nucleotides are TGTGCCAGCAGCTTACTAGACACAGGGGAAGGGAGGAACTATGGCTACACCTTC. Encoded protein: CASSLLDTGEGRNYGYTF.

The V gene is TRBV10-3, the J gene TRBJ2-2; maybe TRBD1 (5 bases). V was shortened by 6 bases and J by 6 bases, with 17 bases between the two germline ends. CDR1 is ENHRY, CDR2 SYGVKD, per germline. The CDR3 runs to 15 residues. The CDR3 nucleotides are TGTGCCATCAGATCAGGGTTACGGAGCCCCGGGGAGCTGTTTTTT. Its protein is CAIRSGLRSPGELFF.

This clone appeared once. The chain recombines TRBV27 with TRBJ2-7; D might be TRBD2 (6 bases). V was trimmed by 3 bases and J by 3 bases, leaving 12 bases between them. Germline lookup yields CDR1 MNHEY and CDR2 SMNVEV (reference sequence). This CDR3 spans 14 amino acids. The CDR3 spells CASSFVAEGYEQYF. The CDR3 coding sequence is TGTGCCAGCAGTTTCGTCGCGGAGGGCTACGAGCAGTACTTC.

This chain connects TRBV27 to TRBJ2-1; weak D call: TRBD2 (5 bases). CDR3 length: 19 amino acids. In germline, CDR1 is MNHEY, CDR2 SMNVEV (reference sequence). Trimming removed 5 bases at V and 0 bases at J, with 23 bases between. CDR3 residues: CASSPRVGTPTYSYNEQFF. The CDR3 bases are TGTGCCAGCAGTCCGCGGGTGGGTACTCCTACGTACTCCTACAATGAGCAGTTCTTC.

To note about this clone: One end of the junction is discordant with germline, which a read error may explain. This chain links TRBV19 with TRBJ2-5, with D tentatively TRBD2 (6 bases). The CDR3 is made up of 12 amino acids. Germline loops: CDR1 LNHDA, CDR2 SQIVND (reference sequence). DNA for the CDR3: TGTGCCAGTAGTATAGATCTGCGGGACTGGAACTTC. This codes for CASSIDLRDWNF.

This clone was observed a few times. The V gene is TRBV4-3, the J gene TRBJ2-1; 11 bases fit TRBD2. The length of the CDR3 is 17 residues. V shed 4 bases, J shed 1 base, and the junction held 6 bases outside the gene matches. Germline V gene sequence: CDR1 LGHNA, CDR2 YSLEER. DNA of the CDR3: TGCGCCAGCAGCCTTTCGACTAGCGGGACTTCCTACAATGAGCAGTTCTTC. It codes for CASSLSTSGTSYNEQFF.

This CDR3 reads CASSPTGDRVSFGETQYF. The CDR3 nucleotides read TGTGCCAGCAGTCCAACGGGGGACAGGGTGAGTTTCGGAGAGACCCAGTACTTC. The genes are TRBV27 and TRBJ2-5, with 9 bases fitting TRBD1. Germline V CDR1 and CDR2: MNHEY, SMNVEV (reference sequence). This CDR3 is 18 amino acids long. J was trimmed by 4 bases and V by 5 bases; bases with no gene match: 17.